This T cell receptor beta chain was recovered during a study of CD8 T cells in ankylosing spondylitis. The V gene's germline CDR1 is SEHNR and CDR2 FQNEAQ (reference sequence). Trimming left V 6 bases short and J 6 bases short, with 17 bases between. The CDR3 extends over 15 amino acids. This clonotype was recorded many times. Antigen: not known. Researchers built TCR beta libraries using quantitative 5'-RACE with molecular barcodes. TCRdb independently ran MiXCR on the 5' RACE reads; one entry per CDR3 protein. The table lists some 180,000 distinct CDR3 sequences, 18% of them singletons. Study findings and constraints: Disease-linked clones were found to be CD8+ and relatively rare in peripheral blood. Within ankylosing spondylitis blood, a TCR beta motif made up of under 10 highly homologous variants appeared to be characteristic. Reports of some motif variants in reactive arthritis synovial fluid and blood predate this one.

The V gene is TRBV7-9, the J gene TRBJ2-2; a weak D match, TRBD1 (5 bases). The sequencing sample was made of blood, either unsorted or a sorted T cell fraction (not recorded which). The sequence was obtained from a male donor aged 10-29 years with ankylosing spondylitis or in good health (not recorded which). Here the CDR3 reads CASRKGQSKAGELFF. The CDR3 nucleotides read TGTGCCAGCAGAAAGGGGCAGTCGAAGGCCGGGGAGCTGTTTTTT. Variable domain in full (rest from reference TRBV7-9 and TRBJ2-2): DTGVSQNPRHKITKRGQNVTFRCDPISEHNRLYWYRQTLGQGPEFLTYFQNEAQLEKSRLLSDRFSAERPKGSFSTLEIQRTEQGDSAMYLCASRKGQSKAGELFFGEGSRLTVL.